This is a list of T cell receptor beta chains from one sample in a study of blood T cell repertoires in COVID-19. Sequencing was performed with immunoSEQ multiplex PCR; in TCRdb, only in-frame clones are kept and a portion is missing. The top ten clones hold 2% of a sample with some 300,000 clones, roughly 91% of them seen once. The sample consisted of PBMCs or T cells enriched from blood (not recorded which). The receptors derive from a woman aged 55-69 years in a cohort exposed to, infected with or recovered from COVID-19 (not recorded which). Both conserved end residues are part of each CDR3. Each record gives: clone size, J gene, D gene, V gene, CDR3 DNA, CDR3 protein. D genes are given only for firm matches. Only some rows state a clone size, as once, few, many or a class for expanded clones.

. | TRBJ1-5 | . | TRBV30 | TGTGCCTGGAGTGAAACGAGCGATCAGCCCCAGCATTTT | CAWSETSDQPQHF
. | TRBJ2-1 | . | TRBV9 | TGTGCCAGCAGCGTAGCCATTGGAGGGGTGCAGTTCTTC | CASSVAIGGVQFF
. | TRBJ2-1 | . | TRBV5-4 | TGTGCCAGCAATAATAGTGAGCAGTTCTTC | CASNNSEQFF
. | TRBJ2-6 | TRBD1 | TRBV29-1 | TGCAGCGTTAAGGGACAGGAGGCTGGGGCCAACGTCCTGACTTTC | CSVKGQEAGANVLTF
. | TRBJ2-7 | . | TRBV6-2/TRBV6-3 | TGTGCCAGCAGTCACTCCTTTTACGAGCAGTACTTC | CASSHSFYEQYF
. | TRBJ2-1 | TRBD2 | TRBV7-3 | TGTGCCAGCAGCTCAACTAGCGGGGGCTCCTACAATGAGCAGTTCTTC | CASSSTSGGSYNEQFF
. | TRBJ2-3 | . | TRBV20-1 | TGCAGTGCTAGTCCCGACAGGAGTTTT | CSASPDRSF
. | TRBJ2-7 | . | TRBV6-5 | TGTGCCAGCAGTTACCGGGGGACCCTCTACGAGCAGTACTTC | CASSYRGTLYEQYF
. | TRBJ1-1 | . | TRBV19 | TGTGCCAGTACCCAGGACAGGAACACTGAAGCTTTCTTT | CASTQDRNTEAFF
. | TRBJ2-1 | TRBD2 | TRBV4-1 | TGCGCCAGCAGCCACCGGACTAGCGGGAGCTCCTACAATGAGCAGTTCTTC | CASSHRTSGSSYNEQFF
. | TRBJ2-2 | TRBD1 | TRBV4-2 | TGTGCCAGCACCTCGTCACAGGGGGGAAGGACCGGGGAGCTGTTTTTT | CASTSSQGGRTGELFF
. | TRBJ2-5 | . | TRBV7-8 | TGTGCCAGCAGCTCGAGGAAAGAGACCCAGTACTTC | CASSSRKETQYF
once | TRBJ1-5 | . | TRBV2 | TGTGCCAGCCACGGCGGAGCCTTCAATCAGCCCCAGCATTTT | CASHGGAFNQPQHF
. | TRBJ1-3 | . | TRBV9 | TGTGCCAGCAGCCCTCGGAGGTCTGGAAACACCATATATTTT | CASSPRRSGNTIYF
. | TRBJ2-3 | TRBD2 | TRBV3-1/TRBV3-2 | TGTGCCAGCAGGACTAGCGGAACAGATACGCAGTATTTT | CASRTSGTDTQYF
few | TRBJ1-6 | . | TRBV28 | TGTGCCGGTGCCAGTAATAATTCACCCCTCCACTTT | CAGASNNSPLHF
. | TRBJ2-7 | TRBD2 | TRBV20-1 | TGCAGTGCTAGTTTCAGGTCCGGGAGGGCATACGAGCAGTACTTC | CSASFRSGRAYEQYF
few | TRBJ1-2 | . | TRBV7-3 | TGTGCCAGCAGCCCTACCGGGGGGAGCGCGAACTATGGCTACACCTTC | CASSPTGGSANYGYTF
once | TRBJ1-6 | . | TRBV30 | TGTGCCTGGAGCCCACAGGGACCCTATAATTCACCCCTCCACTTT | CAWSPQGPYNSPLHF
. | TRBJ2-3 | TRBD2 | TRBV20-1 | TGCAGTGCTAGTGGAGCGGGAGCTATCACAGATACGCAGTATTTT | CSASGAGAITDTQYF
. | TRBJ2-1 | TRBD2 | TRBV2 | TGTGCCACCGGGACTAGGGCCTACAATGAGCAGTTCTTC | CATGTRAYNEQFF
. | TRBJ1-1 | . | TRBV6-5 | TGTGCCAGCAGGAAGGGGATGAACACTGAAGCTTTCTTT | CASRKGMNTEAFF
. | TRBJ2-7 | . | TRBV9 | TGTGCCAGCAGCGTAGGAGACACAGCGGGCACCTCCTACGAGCAGTACTTC | CASSVGDTAGTSYEQYF
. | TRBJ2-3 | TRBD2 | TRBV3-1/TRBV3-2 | TGTGCCAGCAGCCACCGGACTAGCGGGGAAATCACAGATACGCAGTATTTT | CASSHRTSGEITDTQYF
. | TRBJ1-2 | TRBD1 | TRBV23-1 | TGCGCCAGCAGTCACAACAGGGGGAACTATGGCTACACCTTC | CASSHNRGNYGYTF
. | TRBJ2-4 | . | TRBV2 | TGTGCCAGCAGTGAAGCGCTGAGACTAGTTCAGTACTTC | CASSEALRLVQYF
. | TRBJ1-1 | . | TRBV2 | TGTGCCAGCAGGCGGGCCCCTCATGAAGCTTTCTTT | CASRRAPHEAFF
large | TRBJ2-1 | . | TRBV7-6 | TGTGCCAGCAGCCGTAACAGAAATGAGCAGTTCTTC | CASSRNRNEQFF
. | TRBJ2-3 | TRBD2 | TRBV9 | TGTGCCAGCAGCGGACCTGAGGGAGCGGGGGCCCCCACAGATACGCAGTATTTT | CASSGPEGAGAPTDTQYF
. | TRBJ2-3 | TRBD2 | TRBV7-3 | TGTGCCAGCAGGGCGCGGGGGGGCACAGATACGCAGTATTTT | CASRARGGTDTQYF
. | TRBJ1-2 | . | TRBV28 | TGTGCCAGCAGTTCCCTCGTTGGCTACACCTTC | CASSSLVGYTF
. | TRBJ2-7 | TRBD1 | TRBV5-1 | TGCGCCAGCAGCTTGTCAGGGGGCGACGAGCAGTACTTC | CASSLSGGDEQYF
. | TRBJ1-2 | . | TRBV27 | TGTGCCAGCAGTCAGCTGGACAGCTATGGCTACACCTTC | CASSQLDSYGYTF
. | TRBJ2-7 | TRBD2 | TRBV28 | TGTGCCAGCAGTTTAACCGGGACTAGCTACGAGCAGTACTTC | CASSLTGTSYEQYF
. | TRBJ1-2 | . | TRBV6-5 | TGTGCCGGTTCTCAGGGGCCTGCTAACTATGGCTACACCTTC | CAGSQGPANYGYTF
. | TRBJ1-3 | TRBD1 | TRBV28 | TGTGCCAGCAGAGAATCGACAGGGGGCGGGAACACCATATATTTT | CASRESTGGGNTIYF
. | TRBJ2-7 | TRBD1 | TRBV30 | TGTGCCTGGTACAGGGGCGCCTACGAGCAGTACTTC | CAWYRGAYEQYF
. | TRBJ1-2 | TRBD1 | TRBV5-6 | TGTGCCAGCAGCTTAAGGGGCAGGGGGCGATTTAACTATGGCTACACCTTC | CASSLRGRGRFNYGYTF
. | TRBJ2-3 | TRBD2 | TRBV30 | TGTGCCTGGAGTGGTGGGAGGGCCTATACGCAGTATTTT | CAWSGGRAYTQYF
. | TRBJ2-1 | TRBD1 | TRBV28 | TGTGCCAGCAGTATCCGGACAGGGTACGGTGAGCAGTTCTTC | CASSIRTGYGEQFF
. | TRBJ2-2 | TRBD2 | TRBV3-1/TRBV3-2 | TGTGCCAGCAGCCGAAGGACTAGCGTAAACACCGGGGAGCTGTTTTTT | CASSRRTSVNTGELFF